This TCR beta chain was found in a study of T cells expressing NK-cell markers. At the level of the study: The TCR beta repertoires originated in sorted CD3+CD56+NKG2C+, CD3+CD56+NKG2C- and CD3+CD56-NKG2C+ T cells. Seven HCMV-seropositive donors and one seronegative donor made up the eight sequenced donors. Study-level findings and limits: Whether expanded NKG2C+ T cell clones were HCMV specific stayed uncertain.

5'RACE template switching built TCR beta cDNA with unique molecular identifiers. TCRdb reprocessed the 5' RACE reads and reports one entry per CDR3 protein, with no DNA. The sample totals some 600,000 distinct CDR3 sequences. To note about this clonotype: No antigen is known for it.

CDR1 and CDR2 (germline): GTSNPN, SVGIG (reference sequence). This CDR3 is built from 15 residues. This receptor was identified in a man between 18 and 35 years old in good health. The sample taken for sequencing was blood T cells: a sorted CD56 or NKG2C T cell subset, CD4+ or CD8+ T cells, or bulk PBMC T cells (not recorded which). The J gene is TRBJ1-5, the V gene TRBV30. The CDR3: CAWSVGLVSNQPQHF. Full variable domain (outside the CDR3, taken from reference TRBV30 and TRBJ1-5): SQTIHQWPATLVQPVGSPLSLECTVEGTSNPNLYWYRQAAGRGLQLLFYSVGIGQISSEVPQNLSASRPQDRQFILSSKKLLLSDSGFYLCAWSVGLVSNQPQHFGDGTRLSIL.